Sequencing of this T cell receptor (beta chain) was carried out in a study of long-term antiretroviral therapy in people with HIV. For this clone: Its matching antigen is unknown.

Study observations and caveats: Diversity measured after ART increased yet remained under transplant donor controls.

The authors ran the immunoSEQ assay, v3.0, at survey level. The method was immunoSEQ multiplex PCR; TCRdb's version includes in-frame clones alone and lacks a portion of them. This sample has 17,000 or so clones, with 80% found just once. HIV-positive participants were all treated in the United States. This receptor was taken from a man between 18 and 29 years old with HIV. The material sequenced was unsorted PBMCs, taken 0.1 years before starting antiretroviral therapy.

The CDR3 DNA reads as TGTGCCAGCAGCCCCCGACAGGGGAACACTGAAGCTTTCTTT. It specifies CASSPRQGNTEAFF. The rearrangement links TRBV5-4 to TRBJ1-1; 7 bases agree with TRBD1. The CDR3 length is 14 residues. V was clipped by 4 bases and J by 1 base; unmatched bases: 4. Germline CDR1 SGHNT, CDR2 YYREEE (reference sequence).